A selection of T cell receptor beta chains follows, all from one sample in a study of PD-1 blockade in classical Hodgkin lymphoma. Generated by immunoSEQ multiplex PCR, the TCRdb table keeps only in-frame clones and is missing some. Of 66,000 or so clones in the sample, about two thirds were seen once. The input for sequencing was peripheral blood mononuclear cells (PBMCs), taken before the second cycle of nivolumab. The receptors come from a human donor with classical Hodgkin lymphoma. Each CDR3 is given with its conserved first and last residue. The D gene is left open where the match is weak. Expanded clones get a size class; other rows say once, few or many, or leave the size out.

size | D | J | V | CDR3 | DNA
. | . | TRBJ1-1 | TRBV6-5 | CASSFTRGRTEAFF | TGTGCCAGCAGTTTTACCAGGGGAAGGACTGAAGCTTTCTTT
. | . | TRBJ1-4 | TRBV7-9 | CASSLVRAGRKNEKLFF | TGTGCCAGCAGCTTAGTTCGGGCAGGGCGAAAGAATGAAAAACTGTTTTTT
. | . | TRBJ1-2 | TRBV5-1 | CASSLVSSYGYTF | TGCGCCAGCAGCTTGGTCTCATCCTATGGCTACACCTTC
. | TRBD2 | TRBJ2-7 | TRBV6-5 | CASSYSRGADEQYF | TGTGCCAGCAGTTACTCGCGGGGGGCGGACGAGCAGTACTTC
. | TRBD2 | TRBJ2-3 | TRBV5-1 | CASSFGAGGGSDTQYF | TGCGCCAGCAGCTTCGGAGCGGGGGGAGGTTCAGATACGCAGTATTTT
. | . | TRBJ2-7 | TRBV13 | CASSSRINSGSYEQYF | TGTGCCAGCAGCTCCCGGATAAACAGCGGCTCCTACGAGCAGTACTTC
. | . | TRBJ1-1 | TRBV7-3 | CASSLGQLLTNTEAFF | TGTGCCAGCAGCCTTGGACAGTTGCTCACGAACACTGAAGCTTTCTTT
few | . | TRBJ1-1 | TRBV7-2 | CASSFNGNTEAFF | TGTGCCAGCAGCTTCAACGGGAACACTGAAGCTTTCTTT
. | . | TRBJ1-2 | TRBV2 | CASSEVGVGDGYTF | TGTGCCAGCAGTGAGGTAGGGGTCGGTGATGGCTACACCTTC
. | TRBD1 | TRBJ2-1 | TRBV5-1 | CASTLGTGTNEQFF | TGCGCCAGCACCCTCGGGACAGGTACCAATGAGCAGTTCTTC
. | . | TRBJ1-2 | TRBV4-2 | CASSQTGESGYYGYTF | TGTGCCAGCAGCCAGACGGGCGAATCGGGATACTATGGCTACACCTTC
. | . | TRBJ2-5 | TRBV11-2 | CASSLGRGEWVTQYF | TGTGCCAGCAGCTTAGGCAGGGGCGAGTGGGTGACCCAGTACTTC
few | TRBD2 | TRBJ2-5 | TRBV12-5 | CASAPRGEGQETQYF | TGTGCTAGTGCCCCCCGGGGGGAGGGCCAAGAGACCCAGTACTTC
. | . | TRBJ2-3 | TRBV5-1 | CASSSPPDTQYF | TGCGCCAGCAGCTCCCCCCCAGATACGCAGTATTTT
once | . | TRBJ2-2 | TRBV7-9 | CASSLELTGELFF | TGTGCCAGCAGCTTAGAGCTCACCGGGGAGCTGTTTTTT
. | TRBD1 | TRBJ1-3 | TRBV4-1 | CASSQETRDRGSGNTIYF | TGCGCCAGCAGCCAAGAAACCAGGGACAGGGGCTCTGGAAACACCATATATTTT
. | . | TRBJ1-1 | TRBV18 | CASGMTGGNTEAFF | TGTGCCAGCGGGATGACAGGTGGGAACACTGAAGCTTTCTTT
few | TRBD2 | TRBJ2-1 | TRBV7-8 | CASSLGPSGSKDEQFF | TGTGCCAGCAGCTTAGGTCCAAGCGGGAGTAAGGATGAGCAGTTCTTC
. | . | TRBJ1-6 | TRBV9 | CASSVGGNRSPLHF | TGTGCCAGCAGCGTAGGTGGCAACCGTTCACCCCTCCACTTT
. | TRBD1 | TRBJ2-7 | TRBV5-1 | CASSLWDSNEQYF | TGCGCCAGCAGCTTGTGGGACAGCAACGAGCAGTACTTC
few | . | TRBJ2-5 | TRBV4-1 | CASSQEWPSRETQYF | TGCGCCAGCAGCCAAGAATGGCCCTCGCGAGAGACCCAGTACTTC
few | . | TRBJ1-1 | TRBV15 | CATSRDGFYEAFF | TGTGCCACCAGCAGAGATGGTTTCTATGAAGCTTTCTTT
. | TRBD1 | TRBJ1-1 | TRBV11-1 | CASSPRQGRGEAFF | TGTGCCAGCAGCCCTCGACAGGGTCGGGGTGAAGCTTTCTTT
. | . | TRBJ2-6 | TRBV14 | CASSQDWGPGANVLTF | TGTGCCAGCAGCCAAGATTGGGGTCCTGGGGCCAACGTCCTGACTTTC
. | . | TRBJ2-1 | TRBV18 | CASSPPAAEDRQFF | TGTGCCAGCTCACCACCGGCGGCAGAGGATAGGCAGTTCTTC
. | TRBD1 | TRBJ1-1 | TRBV25-1 | CATLDRVNTEAFF | TGTGCCACTTTGGACAGGGTGAACACTGAAGCTTTCTTT
. | . | TRBJ1-5 | TRBV19 | CASSIDRGSPSF | TGTGCCAGTAGTATAGATCGGGGCAGCCCTTCTTTT
. | . | TRBJ1-1 | TRBV5-1 | CASSLSAANTEAFF | TGCGCCAGCAGCTTGTCGGCGGCCAACACTGAAGCTTTCTTT
. | . | TRBJ1-3 | TRBV2 | CASSGGPWGGNTIYF | TGTGCCAGCAGTGGAGGACCCTGGGGAGGAAACACCATATATTTT
. | . | TRBJ1-1 | TRBV6-5 | CASLLSRENTEAFF | TGTGCCAGCCTACTTAGCAGGGAGAACACTGAAGCTTTCTTT